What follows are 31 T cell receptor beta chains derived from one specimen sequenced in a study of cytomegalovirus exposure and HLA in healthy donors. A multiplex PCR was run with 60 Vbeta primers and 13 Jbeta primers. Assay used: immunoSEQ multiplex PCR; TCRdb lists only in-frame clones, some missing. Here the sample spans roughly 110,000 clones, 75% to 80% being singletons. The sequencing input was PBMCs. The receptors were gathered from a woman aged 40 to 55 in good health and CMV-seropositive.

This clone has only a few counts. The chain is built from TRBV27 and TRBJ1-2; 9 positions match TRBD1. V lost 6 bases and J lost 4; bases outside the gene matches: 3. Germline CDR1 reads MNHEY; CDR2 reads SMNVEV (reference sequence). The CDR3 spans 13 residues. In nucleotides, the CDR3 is TGTGCCAGCAGCTCGGACAGGGGCTATGGCTACACCTTC. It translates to CASSSDRGYGYTF.

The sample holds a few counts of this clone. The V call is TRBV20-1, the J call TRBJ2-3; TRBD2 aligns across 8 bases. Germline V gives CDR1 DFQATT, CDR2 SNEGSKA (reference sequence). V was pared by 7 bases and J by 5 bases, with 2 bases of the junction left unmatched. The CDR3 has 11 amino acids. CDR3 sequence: CSVSGVDTQYF. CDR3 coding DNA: TGCAGTGTTAGCGGGGTAGATACGCAGTATTTT.

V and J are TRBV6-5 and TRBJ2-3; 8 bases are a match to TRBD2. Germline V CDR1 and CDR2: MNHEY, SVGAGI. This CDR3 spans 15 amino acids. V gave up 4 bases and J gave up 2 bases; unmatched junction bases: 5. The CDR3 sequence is CASSLAGTNTDTQYF. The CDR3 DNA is TGTGCCAGCAGTTTAGCGGGAACTAACACAGATACGCAGTATTTT.

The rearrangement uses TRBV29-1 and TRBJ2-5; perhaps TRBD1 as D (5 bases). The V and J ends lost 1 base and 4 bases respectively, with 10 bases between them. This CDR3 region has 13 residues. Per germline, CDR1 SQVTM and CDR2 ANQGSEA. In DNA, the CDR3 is TGCAGCGTTGAAGGAGGCAGGGTAGAGACCCAGTACTTC. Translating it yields CSVEGGRVETQYF.

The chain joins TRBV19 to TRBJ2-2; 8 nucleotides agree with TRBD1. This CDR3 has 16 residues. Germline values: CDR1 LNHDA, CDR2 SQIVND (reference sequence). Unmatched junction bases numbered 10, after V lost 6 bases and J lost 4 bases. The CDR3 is CASSETGARPTGELFF. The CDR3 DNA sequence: TGTGCCAGTAGCGAGACAGGGGCTCGTCCCACCGGGGAGCTGTTTTTT.

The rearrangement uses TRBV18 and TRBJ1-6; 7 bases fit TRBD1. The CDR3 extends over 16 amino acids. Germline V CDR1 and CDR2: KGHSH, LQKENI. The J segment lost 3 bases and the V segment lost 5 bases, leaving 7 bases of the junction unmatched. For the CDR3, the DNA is TGTGCCAGCTCATTGGACAGGCCCAGCTATAATTCACCCCTCCACTTT. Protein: CASSLDRPSYNSPLHF.

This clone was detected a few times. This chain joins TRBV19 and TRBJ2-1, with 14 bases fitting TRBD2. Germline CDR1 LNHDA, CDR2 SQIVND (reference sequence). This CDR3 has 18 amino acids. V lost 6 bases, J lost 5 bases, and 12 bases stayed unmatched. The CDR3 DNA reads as TGTGCCAGTAGCCGGGGGACTAGCGGGGGCCGCCTTCACAATGAGCAGTTCTTC. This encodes CASSRGTSGGRLHNEQFF. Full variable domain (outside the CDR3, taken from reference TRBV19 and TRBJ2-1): DGGITQSPKYLFRKEGQNVTLSCEQNLNHDAMYWYRQDPGQGLRLIYYSQIVNDFQKGDIAEGYSVSREKKESFPLTVTSAQKNPTAFYLCASSRGTSGGRLHNEQFFGPGTRLTVL.

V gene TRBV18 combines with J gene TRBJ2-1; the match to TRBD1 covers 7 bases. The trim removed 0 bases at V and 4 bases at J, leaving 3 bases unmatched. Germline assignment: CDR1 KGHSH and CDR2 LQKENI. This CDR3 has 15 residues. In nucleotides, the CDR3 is TGTGCCAGCTCACCACCTGGGACAGCTTACAATGAGCAGTTCTTC. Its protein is CASSPPGTAYNEQFF.

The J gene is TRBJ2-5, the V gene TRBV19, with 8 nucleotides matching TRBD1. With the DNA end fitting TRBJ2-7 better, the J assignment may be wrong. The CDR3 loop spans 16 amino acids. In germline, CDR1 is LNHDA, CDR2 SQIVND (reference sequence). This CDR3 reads CASSAAQGAISYEQYF. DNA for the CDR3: TGTGCCAGTAGTGCCGCGCAGGGGGCGATTTCCTACGAGCAGTACTTC.

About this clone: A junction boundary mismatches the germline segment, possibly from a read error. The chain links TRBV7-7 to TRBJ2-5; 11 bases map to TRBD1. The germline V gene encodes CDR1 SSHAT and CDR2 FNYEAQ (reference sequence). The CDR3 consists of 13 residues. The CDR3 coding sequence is TGTGCTAGCAGCCGGGACAGGGGGGAGACCCAGTACTTC. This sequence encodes CASSRDRGETQYF. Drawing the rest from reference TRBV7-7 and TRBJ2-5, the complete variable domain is GAGVSQSPRYKVTKRGQDVTLRCDPISSHATLYWYQQALGQGPEFLTYFNYEAQPDKSGLPSDRFSAERPEGSISTLTIQRTEQRDSAMYRCASSRDRGETQYFGPGTRLLVL.

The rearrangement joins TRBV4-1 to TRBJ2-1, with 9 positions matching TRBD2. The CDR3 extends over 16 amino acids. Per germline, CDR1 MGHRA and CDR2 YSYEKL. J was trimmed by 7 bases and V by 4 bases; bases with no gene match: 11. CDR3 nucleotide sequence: TGCGCCAGCAGCCTCTCGCGGGGGGGCCTGGGGAATGAGCAGTTCTTC. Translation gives CASSLSRGGLGNEQFF.

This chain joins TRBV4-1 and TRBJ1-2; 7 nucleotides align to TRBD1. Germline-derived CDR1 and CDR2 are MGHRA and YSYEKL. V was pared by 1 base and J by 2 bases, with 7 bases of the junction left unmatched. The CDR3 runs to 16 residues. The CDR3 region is CASSQAAGQSNYGYTF. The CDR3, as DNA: TGCGCCAGCAGCCAAGCCGCGGGACAGAGCAACTATGGCTACACCTTC.

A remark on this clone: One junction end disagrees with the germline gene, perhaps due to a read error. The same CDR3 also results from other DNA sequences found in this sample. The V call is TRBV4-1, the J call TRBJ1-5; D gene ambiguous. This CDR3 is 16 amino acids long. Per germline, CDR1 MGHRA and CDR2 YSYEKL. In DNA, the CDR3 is TGCGCCAGCAGCCCTGCGGCCTGGATAACGAATCAGCCTCAGCATTTT. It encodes CASSPAAWITNQPQHF.

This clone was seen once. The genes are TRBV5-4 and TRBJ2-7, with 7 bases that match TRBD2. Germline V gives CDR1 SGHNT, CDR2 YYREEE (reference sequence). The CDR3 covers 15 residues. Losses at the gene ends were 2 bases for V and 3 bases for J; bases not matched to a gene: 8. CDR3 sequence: CASSLKAGRSYEQYF. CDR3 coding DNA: TGTGCCAGCAGCTTAAAAGCGGGAAGAAGCTACGAGCAGTACTTC. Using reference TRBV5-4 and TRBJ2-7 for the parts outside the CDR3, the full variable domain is ETGVTQSPTHLIKTRGQQVTLRCSSQSGHNTVSWYQQALGQGPQFIFQYYREEENGRGNFPPRFSGLQFPNYSSELNVNALELDDSALYLCASSLKAGRSYEQYFGPGTRLTVT.

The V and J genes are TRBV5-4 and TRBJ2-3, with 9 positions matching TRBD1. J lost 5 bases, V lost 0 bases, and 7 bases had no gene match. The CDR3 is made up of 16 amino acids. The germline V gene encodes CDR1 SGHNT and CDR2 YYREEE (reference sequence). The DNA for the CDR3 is TGTGCCAGCAGCTTGGGACCGGGACAGGGTAAAGATACGCAGTATTTT. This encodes CASSLGPGQGKDTQYF.

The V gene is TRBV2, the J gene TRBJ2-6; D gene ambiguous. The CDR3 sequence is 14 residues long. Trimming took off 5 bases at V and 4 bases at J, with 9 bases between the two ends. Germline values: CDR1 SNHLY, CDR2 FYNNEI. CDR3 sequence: CASSSGAGANVLTF. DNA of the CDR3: TGTGCCAGCAGTTCCGGAGCAGGGGCCAACGTCCTGACTTTC.

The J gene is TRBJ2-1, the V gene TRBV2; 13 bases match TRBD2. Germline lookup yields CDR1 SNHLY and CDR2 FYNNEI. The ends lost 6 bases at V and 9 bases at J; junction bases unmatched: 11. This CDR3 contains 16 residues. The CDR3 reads CASSDRLAGGLSEQFF. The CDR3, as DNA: TGTGCCAGCAGCGACCGACTAGCGGGGGGTCTAAGTGAGCAGTTCTTC. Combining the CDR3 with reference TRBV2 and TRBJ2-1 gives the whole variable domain EPEVTQTPSHQVTQMGQEVILRCVPISNHLYFYWYRQILGQKVEFLVSFYNNEISEKSEIFDDQFSVERPDGSNFTLKIRSTKLEDSAMYFCASSDRLAGGLSEQFFGPGTRLTVL.

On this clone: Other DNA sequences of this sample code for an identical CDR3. DNA of the CDR3: TGTGCCAGCAGCCTCTCCTACGAGCAGTACTTC. Amino acid sequence: CASSLSYEQYF. The rearrangement joins TRBV7-8 to TRBJ2-7, with D unclear. Germline values: CDR1 SGHVS, CDR2 FQNEAQ. The CDR3 is 11 amino acids. Trimming left V 5 bases short and J 0 bases short, with 2 bases between.

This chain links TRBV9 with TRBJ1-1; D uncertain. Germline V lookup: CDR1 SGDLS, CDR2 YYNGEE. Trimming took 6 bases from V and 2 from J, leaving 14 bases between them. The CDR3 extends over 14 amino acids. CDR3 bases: TGTGCCAGCACCGGGGTCGCGGGAAACACTGAAGCTTTCTTT. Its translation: CASTGVAGNTEAFF.

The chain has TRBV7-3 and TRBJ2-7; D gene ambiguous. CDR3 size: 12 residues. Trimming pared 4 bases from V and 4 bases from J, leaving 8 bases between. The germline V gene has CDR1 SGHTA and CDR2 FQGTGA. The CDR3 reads CASSSVSYEQYF. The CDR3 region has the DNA TGTGCCAGCAGCTCGGTAAGTTACGAGCAGTACTTC.

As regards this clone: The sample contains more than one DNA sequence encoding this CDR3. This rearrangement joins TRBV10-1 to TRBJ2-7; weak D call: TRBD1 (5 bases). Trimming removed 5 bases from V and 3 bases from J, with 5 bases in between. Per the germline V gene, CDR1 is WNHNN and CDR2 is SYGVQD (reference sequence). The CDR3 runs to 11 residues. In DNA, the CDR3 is TGCGCCAGCAGTCAGGGCTACGAGCAGTACTTC. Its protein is CASSQGYEQYF.

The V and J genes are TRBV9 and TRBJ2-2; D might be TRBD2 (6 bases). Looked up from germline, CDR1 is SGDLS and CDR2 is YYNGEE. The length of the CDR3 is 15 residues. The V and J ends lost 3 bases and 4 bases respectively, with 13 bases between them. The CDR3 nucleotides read TGTGCCAGCAGCGGGCCGTGGGGAGGCACCGGGGAGCTGTTTTTT. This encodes CASSGPWGGTGELFF.

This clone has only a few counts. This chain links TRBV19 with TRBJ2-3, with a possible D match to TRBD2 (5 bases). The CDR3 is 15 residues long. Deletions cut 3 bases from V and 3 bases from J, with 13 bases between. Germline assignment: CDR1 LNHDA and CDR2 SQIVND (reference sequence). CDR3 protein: CASSIRRLLTDTQYF. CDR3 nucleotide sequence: TGTGCCAGTAGTATTCGTCGACTACTAACAGATACGCAGTATTTT.

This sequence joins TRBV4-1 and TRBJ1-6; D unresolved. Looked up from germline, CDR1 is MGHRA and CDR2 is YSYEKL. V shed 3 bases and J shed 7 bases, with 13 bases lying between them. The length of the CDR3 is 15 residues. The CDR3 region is CASSHPERENSPLHF. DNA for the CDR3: TGCGCCAGCAGCCATCCAGAGAGGGAAAATTCACCCCTCCACTTT.

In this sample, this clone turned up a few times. CDR3 loop: CASSIGTDTQYF. The CDR3 region has the DNA TGCGCCAGCAGCATCGGCACAGATACGCAGTATTTT. The V and J genes are TRBV5-1 and TRBJ2-3; D gene uncertain. Trimming removed 4 bases from V and 1 base from J, with 4 bases in between. The CDR3 has 12 amino acids. CDR1 is SGHRS, CDR2 YFSETQ, per germline.

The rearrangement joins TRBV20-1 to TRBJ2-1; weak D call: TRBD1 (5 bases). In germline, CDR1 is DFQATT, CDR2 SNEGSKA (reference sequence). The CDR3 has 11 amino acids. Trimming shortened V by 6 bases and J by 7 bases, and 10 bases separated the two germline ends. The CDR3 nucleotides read TGCAGTGCGCTTCAGGGTAATGAGCAGTTCTTC. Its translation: CSALQGNEQFF.

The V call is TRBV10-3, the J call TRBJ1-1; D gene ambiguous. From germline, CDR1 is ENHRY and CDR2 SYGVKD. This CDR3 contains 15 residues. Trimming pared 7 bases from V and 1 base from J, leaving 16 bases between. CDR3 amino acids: CAITRSEVANTEAFF. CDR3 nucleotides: TGTGCCATCACCCGGTCGGAGGTTGCGAACACTGAAGCTTTCTTT.

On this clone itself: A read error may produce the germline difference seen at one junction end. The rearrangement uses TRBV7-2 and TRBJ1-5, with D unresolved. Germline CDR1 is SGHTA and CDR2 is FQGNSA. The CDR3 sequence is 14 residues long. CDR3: CASSLFDSNQLQHF. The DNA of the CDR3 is TGTGCCAGCAGCTTATTCGATAGCAATCAGCTCCAGCATTTT.

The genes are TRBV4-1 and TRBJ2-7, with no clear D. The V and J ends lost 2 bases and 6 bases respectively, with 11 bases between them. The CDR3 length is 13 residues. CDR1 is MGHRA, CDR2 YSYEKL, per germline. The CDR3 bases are TGCGCCAGCAGCCAAAGACATAACTTCGAGCAGTACTTC. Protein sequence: CASSQRHNFEQYF.

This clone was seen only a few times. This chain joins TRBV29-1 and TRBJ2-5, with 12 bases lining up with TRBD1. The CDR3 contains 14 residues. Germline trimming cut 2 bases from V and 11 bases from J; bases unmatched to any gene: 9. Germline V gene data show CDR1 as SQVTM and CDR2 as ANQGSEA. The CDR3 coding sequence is TGCAGCGTTGAATCGGGACAGGGGGCGCGGGAGCAGTACTTC. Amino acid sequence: CSVESGQGAREQYF.

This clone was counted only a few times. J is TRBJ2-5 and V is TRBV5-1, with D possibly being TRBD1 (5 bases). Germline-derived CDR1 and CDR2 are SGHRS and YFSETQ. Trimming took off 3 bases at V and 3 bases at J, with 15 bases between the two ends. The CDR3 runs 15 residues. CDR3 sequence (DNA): TGCGCCAGCAGCTCCCAGGGCAGGGTGGAAGAGACCCAGTACTTC. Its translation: CASSSQGRVEETQYF.